This paragraph covers one T cell receptor beta chain sequence. Antigen unknown. CDR1 is MNHEY, CDR2 SVGEGT, per germline. With 3 bases clipped from V and 2 bases from J, the junction kept 8 bases outside the gene matches. This CDR3 has 16 residues. A previously described protocol, modified, built RNA-based TCR cDNA libraries. TCRdb independently ran MiXCR on the 5' RACE reads; one entry per CDR3 protein. The sample has 300,000 to 400,000 distinct CDR3 sequences, 28% seen once. The entry originates in a study of identical twins' blood T cells. Whole-study results and caveats: Abundant TCRbeta CDR3s overlapped more between twins than with unrelated donors. Shared environment remains a possible cause of twin similarity.

The sample consisted of PBMCs. The origin of this receptor is a woman aged 18-55 years in good health. The V call is TRBV6-2 or TRBV6-3, the J call TRBJ2-3; TRBD2 matches 7 bases. The CDR3: CASSYDLGGPTDTQYF. CDR3 nucleotide sequence: TGTGCCAGCAGTTATGACCTGGGAGGGCCCACAGATACGCAGTATTTT.